Listed below are T cell receptor beta chains from one sample, sequenced in a study of CD8+CD57+ T cells in acquired aplastic anemia. TCRdb reanalysed the reads using MiXCR and keeps one entry per CDR3 protein. Of roughly 240,000 distinct CDR3 sequences listed, more than 45% are singletons. The sequencing sample was made of sorted CD4+, CD8+, or CD8+CD57+ T cells (not recorded which) from PBMCs. These receptors were obtained from a human donor with aplastic anemia. CDR3s include the opening cysteine and the closing phenylalanine or tryptophan. The D gene is left open where the match is weak. Only part of the rows carry a size: once, few, many, or a class if the clone is expanded.

D | size | J | V | DNA | CDR3
TRBD2 | - | TRBJ2-3 | TRBV9 | TGTGCCAGCAGCCCTGCATCGGGGGGGGGGACAGATACGCAGTATTTT | CASSPASGGGTDTQYF
- | - | TRBJ2-5 | TRBV7-6 | TGTGCCAGCAGCTTAGGCGGGTTAGAGGAGACCCAGTACTTC | CASSLGGLEETQYF
TRBD1 | many | TRBJ1-2 | TRBV19 | TGTGCCACCCAAGGACAGGGAATTGACTACACCTTC | CATQGQGIDYTF
- | - | TRBJ2-2 | TRBV7-9 | TGTGCCAGCAGCTTAGTCCAGGGGCACACCGGGGAGCTGTTTTTT | CASSLVQGHTGELFF
TRBD2 | - | TRBJ2-2 | TRBV7-2 | TGTGCCAGCAGCGTGGCGGGGGGGCGGAACGGGGAGCTGTTTTTT | CASSVAGGRNGELFF
- | - | TRBJ1-1 | TRBV6-5 | TGTGCCAGCAGTTGGGGGCTCGCTACTTACACTGAAGCTTTCTTT | CASSWGLATYTEAFF
TRBD1 | many | TRBJ2-7 | TRBV9 | TGTGCCAGCAGTGTGTACCGGGACAGGGGCGACGAGCAGTACTTC | CASSVYRDRGDEQYF
TRBD2 | - | TRBJ2-5 | TRBV7-6 | TGTGCCAGCAGCCCCGGGACTAGCGTTGGGGAGACCCAGTACTTC | CASSPGTSVGETQYF
- | - | TRBJ2-1 | TRBV2 | TGTGCCACCAGTGAGGGGCAGGGAATGAATGAGCAGTTCTTC | CATSEGQGMNEQFF
- | many | TRBJ2-7 | TRBV6-5 | TGTGCCAGCAGTTACTTAAGAGGGCACGAGCAGTACTTC | CASSYLRGHEQYF
- | many | TRBJ1-6 | TRBV6-1 | TGTGCCAGCAGTGAAAGTCCGGAGCTGGGGTCACCCCTCCACTTT | CASSESPELGSPLHF
- | - | TRBJ1-2 | TRBV10-3 | TGTGCCATCAGTGAGTGGAGGGCTGGCTACACCTTC | CAISEWRAGYTF
- | - | TRBJ2-6 | TRBV6-5 | TGTGCCAGCAGTTACGGTCCGGGTGGGTCAGGGGTTTCCGGGGCCAACGTCCTGACTTTC | CASSYGPGGSGVSGANVLTF
- | - | TRBJ2-7 | TRBV25-1 | TGTGCCAGCAGTTTGGGCACAGGGGGGGTCGAGCAGTACTTC | CASSLGTGGVEQYF
TRBD2 | many | TRBJ2-7 | TRBV7-9 | TGTGCCGTCTTGAGGGAGGGCTCCTACGAGCAGTACTTC | CAVLREGSYEQYF
- | - | TRBJ1-2 | TRBV29-1 | TGCAGCGGTACAGGGACCTATGGCTACACCTTC | CSGTGTYGYTF
- | few | TRBJ2-1 | TRBV7-9 | TGTGCCAGCGGTCGGAAGGACAATGAGCAGTTCTTC | CASGRKDNEQFF
- | many | TRBJ2-7 | TRBV2 | TGTGCCAGCACCAACACTAGGGGGTACCTCGACGAGCAGTACTTC | CASTNTRGYLDEQYF
- | - | TRBJ2-1 | TRBV7-3 | TGTGCCAGCAGCTTGGCAGGGCGTAACAATGAGCAGTTCTTC | CASSLAGRNNEQFF
- | - | TRBJ2-1 | TRBV11-3 | TGTGCCACCCGGTCCAACAATGAGCAGTTCTTC | CATRSNNEQFF
TRBD1 | - | TRBJ2-7 | TRBV19 | TGTGCCAGTAGTATTGGGCAGGGGGACGAGCAGTACTTC | CASSIGQGDEQYF
TRBD1 | few | TRBJ1-5 | TRBV10-3 | TGTGCCATCAGTTTCACAGGGAGGGGGCAAGAGACCCAGCATTTT | CAISFTGRGQETQHF
- | few | TRBJ2-7 | TRBV30 | TGTGCCTGGAGTGTACCCGGGACACCCTCATCCTACGAGCAGTACTTC | CAWSVPGTPSSYEQYF
- | - | TRBJ1-6 | TRBV9 | TGTGCCAGCAGCTTCCAAGGGTTCTCCTATAATTCACCCCTCCACTTT | CASSFQGFSYNSPLHF
- | - | TRBJ2-3 | TRBV7-2 | TGTGCCAGCAGCTTAGGAACAGGGTCTGGCAATGAGCAGTATTTT | CASSLGTGSGNEQYF
- | few | TRBJ2-1 | TRBV7-9 | TGTGCCAGCAGCTTAGGGCTCGGGACCGGGGCTTACAATGAGCAGTTCTTC | CASSLGLGTGAYNEQFF
- | many | TRBJ1-1 | TRBV20-1 | TGCAGTGCTAGACCGACAGATGAAGCTTTCTTT | CSARPTDEAFF
- | many | TRBJ1-5 | TRBV15 | TGTGCCACCAGCAGAGAGGTGGGGGCCAGCAATCAGCCCCAGCATTTT | CATSREVGASNQPQHF
- | few | TRBJ2-6 | TRBV19 | TGTGCCAGTAGACCTGGGACTTGGGCCAACGTCCTGACTTTC | CASRPGTWANVLTF
- | few | TRBJ1-5 | TRBV5-5 | TGTGCCAGCAGTTCGGGTTTGGGGTCGGCTCAGCCCCAGCATTTT | CASSSGLGSAQPQHF
TRBD2 | few | TRBJ2-1 | TRBV4-1 | TGCGCCAGCAGCCAAGATAGCGGGGGGCGCAACAATGAGCAGTTCTTC | CASSQDSGGRNNEQFF